This T cell receptor (beta chain) was captured by sequencing in a study of shared clonotypes between healthy human individuals. The study drew its donors from healthy HIV-negative adults without recent acute infections or vaccinations. Comments on this clone: The identical CDR3 is also encoded by other nucleotide sequences in the sample.

Produced via immunoSEQ multiplex PCR; TCRdb's table is partial and in-frame only. The sample includes some 2.1 million clones, roughly 94% seen only once; the top ten take 0.1% to 0.15%. The sequenced material came from naive CD4+ T cells sorted from blood. Subset: CD45RA+ positively selected. The source is a man aged 18-30 years in good health.

The CDR3 loop reads CASSSDRGQETQYF. The CDR3 DNA follows: TGTGCCAGCAGCTCCGACAGGGGCCAAGAGACCCAGTACTTC. The V call is TRBV7-9, the J call TRBJ2-5, with 8 bases fitting TRBD1. There are 14 residues in the CDR3. Germline V gives CDR1 SEHNR, CDR2 FQNEAQ (reference sequence). J was trimmed by 1 base and V by 4 bases; bases with no gene match: 2.